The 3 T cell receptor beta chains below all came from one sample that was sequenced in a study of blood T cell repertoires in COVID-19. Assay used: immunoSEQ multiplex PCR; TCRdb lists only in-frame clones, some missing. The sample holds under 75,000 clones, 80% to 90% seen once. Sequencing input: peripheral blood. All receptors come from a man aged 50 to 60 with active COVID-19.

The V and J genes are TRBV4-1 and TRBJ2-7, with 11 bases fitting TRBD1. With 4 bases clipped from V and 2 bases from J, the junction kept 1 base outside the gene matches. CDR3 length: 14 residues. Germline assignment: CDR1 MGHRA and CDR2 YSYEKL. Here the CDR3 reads CASSRGQGAYEQYF. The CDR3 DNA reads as TGCGCCAGCAGCCGGGGACAGGGGGCCTACGAGCAGTACTTC.

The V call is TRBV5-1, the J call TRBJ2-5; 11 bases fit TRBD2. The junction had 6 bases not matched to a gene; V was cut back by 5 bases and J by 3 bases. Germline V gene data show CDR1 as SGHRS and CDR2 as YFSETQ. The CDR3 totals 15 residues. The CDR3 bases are TGCGCCAGCAGTTTAGAGACTAGCGGGGAAGAGACCCAGTACTTC. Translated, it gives CASSLETSGEETQYF.

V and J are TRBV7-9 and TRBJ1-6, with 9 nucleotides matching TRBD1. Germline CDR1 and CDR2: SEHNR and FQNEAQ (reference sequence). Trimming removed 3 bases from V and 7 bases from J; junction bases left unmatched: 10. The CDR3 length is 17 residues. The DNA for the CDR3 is TGTGCCAGCAGCTTTGGAACAGGGGGCGCTGGAAATTCACCCCTCCACTTT. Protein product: CASSFGTGGAGNSPLHF.